This entry concerns a single T cell receptor beta chain. The data were taken from a study of PD-L1 blockade in urothelial cancer. In the study overall: Chemotherapy regimens numbering 0 to 3 had been given to patients.

Time point described: pretreatment peripheral blood. The diagnosis in patients was locally advanced or metastatic urothelial carcinoma. Per patient, between 1 and 8 samples were collected at pretreatment and on-treatment time points. V dropped 2 bases and J dropped 6; count of bases not matched to a gene: 2. Germline-derived CDR1 and CDR2 are MDHEN and SYDVKM. This CDR3 is built from 13 residues. Every PCR got spiked synthetic TCR analog templates. Here immunoSEQ multiplex PCR was the method, and the copy in TCRdb shows in-frame clones only, minus some. The sample records just under 50,000 clones, about 86% being singletons.

The sequence was obtained from a man in his 70s with urothelial cancer. The rearrangement links TRBV28 to TRBJ2-7; 9 nucleotides align to TRBD2. The material sequenced was PBMCs, taken around atezolizumab (anti-PD-L1) treatment. CDR3 amino acids: CASSLGGRAEQYF. The CDR3 nucleotides are TGTGCCAGCAGTTTAGGCGGGAGGGCCGAGCAGTACTTC.